This passage covers 28 T cell receptor beta chains from one sample sequenced in a study of T-cell reconstitution after alpha-beta-depleted transplantation in children. Study-wide results and limits: Among T cells one year after transplant, newly produced cells accounted for most counts and diversity.

Which antigens these TCRs recognize remains unknown. Unique molecular identifiers were incorporated when the TCRbeta library was constructed. Each CDR3 protein is one row after TCRdb ran MiXCR on the PCR reads. The sample lists about 300,000 distinct CDR3 sequences, almost 8% occurring once. This specimen was peripheral blood, taken 360 days after TCRalphabeta/CD19-depleted stem cell transplant. The receptors were gathered from a female patient aged 2-10 years who had a stem cell transplant for Fanconi anemia, so the T cells may come from the graft donor.

The rearrangement joins TRBV5-5 to TRBJ2-7, with 9 bases that match TRBD1. Germline CDR1 SGHKS, CDR2 YYEKEE (reference sequence). V lost 0 bases, J lost 4 bases, and 2 bases stayed unmatched. The CDR3 is 14 residues long. This CDR3 reads CASSLVGTGYEQYV. DNA of the CDR3: TGTGCCAGCAGCTTGGTCGGGACAGGGTACGAGCAGTACGTC.

In its sample, this clonotype was seen many times. The rearrangement links TRBV5-1 to TRBJ1-2; D is perhaps TRBD1 (5 bases). Germline assignment: CDR1 SGHRS and CDR2 YFSETQ. Trimming left V 0 bases short and J 5 bases short, with 8 bases between. The CDR3 runs 13 residues. CDR3 bases: TGCGCCAGCAGCTTGGGACAGATTTATGGCTACACCTTC. Translating gives CASSLGQIYGYTF.

The V gene is TRBV5-6, the J gene TRBJ1-1; D uncertain. This CDR3 is 14 amino acids long. Germline V lookup: CDR1 SGHDT, CDR2 YYEEEE. The ends were cut back, 1 base at V and 1 base at J, with 8 bases in the middle. The CDR3, as DNA: TGTGCCAGCAGCTTGTTAAGAGGGAACACTGAAGCTTTCTTT. This codes for CASSLLRGNTEAFF.

In this sample, this clonotype turned up many times. The V and J genes are TRBV7-7 and TRBJ2-3; tentatively, D is TRBD2 (5 bases). The germline gives CDR1 SSHAT, CDR2 FNYEAQ (reference sequence). Trimming took off 3 bases at V and 6 bases at J, with 10 bases between the two ends. CDR3 size: 13 residues. The CDR3 is CASSFGSGDTQYF. CDR3 bases: TGTGCCAGCAGCTTCGGCAGCGGTGATACGCAGTATTTT.

This clonotype was picked up many times. The chain has TRBV4-1 and TRBJ2-1; TRBD2 aligns across 9 bases. Germline assignment: CDR1 MGHRA and CDR2 YSYEKL. CDR3 length: 17 amino acids. Germline trimming cut 8 bases from V and 5 bases from J; bases unmatched to any gene: 16. CDR3 in DNA: TGCGCCAGCGGGGGAAAGGATAGCGGGAGCAGGAACAATGAGCAGTTCTTC. This translates into CASGGKDSGSRNNEQFF.

This clonotype was observed a few times. V is TRBV28 and J is TRBJ2-2; D not certain. V gave up 4 bases and J gave up 3 bases, with 12 bases separating them. This CDR3 is 15 amino acids long. Germline assignment: CDR1 MDHEN and CDR2 SYDVKM. This chain's CDR3 is CASSSPGQDTGELFF. The CDR3 nucleotides read TGTGCCAGCAGTTCCCCTGGGCAGGACACCGGGGAGCTGTTTTTT. Full variable domain (remainder filled in from reference TRBV28 and TRBJ2-2): DVKVTQSSRYLVKRTGEKVFLECVQDMDHENMFWYRQDPGLGLRLIYFSYDVKMKEKGDIPEGYSVSREKKERFSLILESASTNQTSMYLCASSSPGQDTGELFFGEGSRLTVL.

This clonotype has a count of ten or more. The chain recombines TRBV12-3 or TRBV12-4 with TRBJ2-3; 9 bases line up with TRBD2. The CDR3 spans 16 residues. After removal of 1 base from V and 2 bases from J, the junction contained 4 bases not matched to a gene. The CDR3 loop is CASSLGLAGFTDTQYF. In DNA form, the CDR3 reads TGTGCCAGCAGTTTAGGGCTAGCGGGGTTCACAGATACGCAGTATTTT.

This clonotype was picked up many times. The gene calls are TRBV4-3 and TRBJ2-1; D is unresolved. This CDR3 contains 13 residues. CDR1 is LGHNA, CDR2 YSLEER, per germline. V was pared by 4 bases and J by 6 bases, with 10 bases between. This CDR3 reads CASSRSFGNEQFF. The CDR3 bases are TGCGCCAGCAGCCGTTCATTCGGCAATGAGCAGTTCTTC.

The chain employs TRBV7-2 and TRBJ1-4; 7 bases are a match to TRBD1. V gave up 1 base and J gave up 0 bases; unmatched junction bases: 8. The CDR3 is 18 residues long. Germline CDR1 and CDR2: SGHTA and FQGNSA. DNA for the CDR3: TGTGCCAGCAGCTTAGGCTGGGACAGCCTAACAACTAATGAAAAACTGTTTTTT. Translation gives CASSLGWDSLTTNEKLFF.

This clonotype was counted many times. This chain uses TRBV9 with TRBJ2-3; TRBD2 might be the D (7 bases). Germline CDR1 and CDR2: SGDLS and YYNGEE. The germline V and J ends were trimmed by 0 bases and 4 bases, with 18 bases remaining between them. The length of the CDR3 is 17 residues. CDR3 protein: CASSVGRGGNVADTQYF. The CDR3 bases are TGTGCCAGCAGCGTAGGGAGGGGGGGCAACGTTGCAGATACGCAGTATTTT.

This clonotype was seen many times. The gene calls are TRBV12-3 or TRBV12-4 and TRBJ1-2; D remains unclear. V gave up 3 bases and J gave up 5 bases, with 7 bases separating them. This CDR3 is built from 12 residues. As DNA, the CDR3 is TGTGCCAGCAGTTTGGAACGGTATGGCTACACCTTC. Amino acid sequence: CASSLERYGYTF.

This clonotype has a handful of counts. This chain's CDR3 is CASRTDRDRGPFAEAFF. In DNA form, the CDR3 reads TGTGCCAGCAGGACCGACCGGGACAGGGGGCCTTTTGCTGAAGCTTTCTTT. V and J are TRBV6-1 and TRBJ1-1, with 12 bases aligning to TRBD1. The V and J ends lost 6 bases and 6 bases, in that order; junction bases with no gene match: 14. The CDR3 spans 17 residues. Germline loops: CDR1 MNHNS, CDR2 SASEGT.

The gene calls are TRBV11-3 and TRBJ2-2; 11 bases align to TRBD2. The CDR3 length is 16 residues. CDR1 and CDR2 (germline): SGHNT, YENEEA. J lost 5 bases, V lost 2 bases, and 4 bases had no gene match. The CDR3 region has the DNA TGTGCCAGCAGCTTACTAGCGGGAGGTCGGACCGGGGAGCTGTTTTTT. Protein: CASSLLAGGRTGELFF.

This clonotype was picked up a small number of times. The chain links TRBV11-2 to TRBJ1-1; TRBD1 might be the D (5 bases). The germline CDR1 and CDR2 sequences are SGHAT and FQNNGV. The CDR3 covers 13 residues. V gave up 7 bases and J gave up 5 bases, with 14 bases separating them. CDR3 in DNA: TGTGCCAGCAACCTTTGGCGGGGGACTGAAGCTTTCTTT. Translation gives CASNLWRGTEAFF.

A few counts support this clonotype. The rearrangement uses TRBV6-2 or TRBV6-3 and TRBJ1-1; 7 nucleotides align to TRBD1. V lost 6 bases and J lost 3; bases outside the gene matches: 7. This CDR3 spans 14 amino acids. The germline V gene has CDR1 MNHEY and CDR2 SVGEGT. The CDR3 DNA reads TGTGCCAGCAGCCCCGACAGGGTAGACACTGAAGCTTTCTTT. Protein sequence: CASSPDRVDTEAFF.

This clonotype was recorded many times. This CDR3 reads CASNQGSYNEQFF. The CDR3 DNA reads as TGTGCCAGCAACCAGGGATCCTACAATGAGCAGTTCTTC. The chain is built from TRBV12-3 or TRBV12-4 and TRBJ2-1; D might be TRBD1 (5 bases). V was clipped by 7 bases and J by 1 base, with 8 bases between them. The CDR3 is made up of 13 amino acids.

The rearrangement links TRBV10-3 to TRBJ2-5; the match to TRBD2 covers 9 bases. The CDR3 contains 16 residues. J lost 5 bases, V lost 2 bases, and 9 bases had no gene match. CDR1 is ENHRY and CDR2 is SYGVKD in the germline V gene. The CDR3 is CAISERASGDRETQYF. The CDR3 DNA reads TGTGCCATCAGTGAGAGGGCTAGCGGGGATAGGGAGACCCAGTACTTC.

This clonotype was detected only a few times. The CDR3 bases are TGTGCCAGCAGCGTGGAGAGCGGGGGGGCCCCAGATACGCAGTATTTT. This translates into CASSVESGGAPDTQYF. This chain links TRBV7-2 with TRBJ2-3; 10 nucleotides match TRBD2. There are 16 residues in the CDR3. Trimming cost V 5 bases and J 4 bases; bases outside gene matches: 9. Germline CDR1 is SGHTA and CDR2 is FQGNSA.

This clonotype came up many times. CDR3 in amino acids: CASSLADNEQFF. CDR3 DNA: TGCGCCAGCAGCTTGGCGGACAATGAGCAGTTCTTC. This chain connects TRBV5-1 to TRBJ2-1, with unresolved D. Trimming removed 0 bases from V and 5 bases from J, with 3 bases in between. Germline CDR1 reads SGHRS; CDR2 reads YFSETQ. This CDR3 has 12 residues. Complete variable domain (other parts from reference TRBV5-1 and TRBJ2-1): KAGVTQTPRYLIKTRGQQVTLSCSPISGHRSVSWYQQTPGQGLQFLFEYFSETQRNKGNFPGRFSGRQFSNSRSEMNVSTLELGDSALYLCASSLADNEQFFGPGTRLTVL.

This clonotype was seen ten or more times. The chain carries TRBV10-3 and TRBJ1-2; D not resolved. CDR1 and CDR2 from the germline V gene are ENHRY and SYGVKD. V was pared by 0 bases and J by 4 bases, with 9 bases between. CDR3 length: 14 amino acids. The CDR3 spells CAISESTGAYGYTF. CDR3 nucleotide sequence: TGTGCCATCAGTGAGTCGACGGGTGCCTATGGCTACACCTTC.

This clonotype was observed a few times. The rearrangement uses TRBV7-2 and TRBJ2-5, with D hard to call. The ends were cut back, 0 bases at V and 5 bases at J, with 16 bases in the middle. Germline V gene sequence: CDR1 SGHTA, CDR2 FQGNSA. The CDR3 has 16 residues. This chain's CDR3 is CASSLAGGVEWETQYF. The CDR3 nucleotides are TGTGCCAGCAGCTTAGCAGGCGGAGTAGAGTGGGAGACCCAGTACTTC.

Concerning this clonotype: The DNA is omitted, as the CDR3 cannot be located on it reliably, and the CDR3 follows TCRdb's listing. CDR3 residues: CAISKTGVKNCFF. The rearrangement links TRBV10-3 to TRBJ1-4; the DNA was not used to check the table's D call, TRBD1. The germline CDR1 and CDR2 sequences are ENHRY and SYGVKD. The CDR3 has 13 residues if both end residues are counted.

This clonotype was found many times. The V gene is TRBV5-1, the J gene TRBJ2-7; possibly TRBD1 for D (6 bases). The CDR3 contains 15 residues. Germline-derived CDR1 and CDR2 are SGHRS and YFSETQ. Deletions cut 0 bases from V and 2 bases from J, with 12 bases between. The CDR3, as DNA: TGCGCCAGCAGCTTGGCCCGGACAGTTACCTACGAGCAGTACTTC. Protein sequence: CASSLARTVTYEQYF.

This clonotype was seen repeatedly, ten times or more. This sequence joins TRBV28 and TRBJ2-1; 11 bases are shared with TRBD2. V was clipped by 4 bases and J by 4 bases; unmatched bases: 24. Per the germline V gene, CDR1 is MDHEN and CDR2 is SYDVKM. The CDR3 extends over 22 amino acids. CDR3: CASSSPAGTSGTGGGRYNEQFF. The CDR3 coding sequence is TGTGCCAGCAGTTCCCCTGCGGGGACTAGCGGAACCGGAGGGGGAAGGTACAATGAGCAGTTCTTC.

In its sample, this clonotype was seen many times. The chain carries TRBV5-1 and TRBJ2-7; the match to TRBD2 covers 7 bases. The CDR3 contains 16 residues. Germline V gene lookup returns CDR1 SGHRS and CDR2 YFSETQ. Losses at the gene ends were 4 bases for V and 0 bases for J; bases not matched to a gene: 10. This CDR3 is CASSGAAGPSSYEQYF. The CDR3 DNA sequence: TGCGCCAGCAGCGGGGCAGCGGGACCGTCCTCCTACGAGCAGTACTTC.

This clonotype was detected a few times. In nucleotides, the CDR3 is TGTGCCAGCAGTTACTCGAGAGGGGTTGGGACCCAGTACTTC. Protein product: CASSYSRGVGTQYF. V and J are TRBV6-5 and TRBJ2-5; D is possibly TRBD1 or TRBD2 (5 bases each). Between the trimmed V and J ends, which lost 0 bases and 7 bases, there was a span of 12 bases. The CDR3 is made up of 14 amino acids. Germline V gives CDR1 MNHEY, CDR2 SVGAGI.

This clonotype has more than one count but fewer than ten. The rearrangement uses TRBV3-1 and TRBJ2-7, with D possibly TRBD1 on 7 matching bases. CDR3 length: 15 amino acids. Looked up from germline, CDR1 is LGHDT and CDR2 is YNNKEL (reference sequence). Deletions cut 5 bases from V and 2 bases from J, with 16 bases between. CDR3 loop: CASSIPAGQTYEQYV. CDR3 nucleotides: TGTGCCAGCAGCATCCCGGCGGGACAGACCTACGAGCAGTACGTC.

This clonotype was detected many times. The V gene is TRBV12-3 or TRBV12-4, the J gene TRBJ2-3, with 7 nucleotides matching TRBD1. CDR3 length equals 17 residues. Trimming removed 7 bases from V and 1 base from J; junction bases left unmatched: 14. The CDR3 DNA is TGTGCCAGCACCCTGGGACAGACTTTGCGAGGCACAGATACGCAGTATTTT. Residues: CASTLGQTLRGTDTQYF.